A selection of T cell receptor beta chains follows, all from one sample in a study of cytotoxic CD8 clonotypes in ibrutinib-treated CLL. Generated by immunoSEQ multiplex PCR, the TCRdb table keeps only in-frame clones and is missing some. In the table there are some 14,000 clones, around 48% of which are singletons. The source material was PBMCs, sampled at an approximately 26-month disease-progression time point, from a patient treated with ibrutinib. All receptors derive from a human donor with chronic lymphocytic leukemia. Both conserved end residues are part of each CDR3. The D gene is left open where the match is weak. A row's size may be missing; if present it is once, few, many or a size class.

few	TRBV19	TRBJ1-1	.	CASSIPGTLTEAFF	TGTGCCAGTAGTATTCCAGGGACACTCACTGAAGCTTTCTTT
medium-sized	TRBV27	TRBJ1-6	.	CASSPAGLSNSPLHF	TGTGCCAGCAGTCCCGCGGGCCTCAGTAATTCACCCCTCCACTTT
.	TRBV27	TRBJ2-7	TRBD1	CASSLGQGGSYEQYF	TGTGCCAGCAGTCTGGGACAGGGCGGCTCCTACGAGCAGTACTTC
.	TRBV7-8	TRBJ1-1	.	CASSLVSTEAFF	TGTGCCAGCAGCTTAGTGAGTACTGAAGCTTTCTTT
.	TRBV19	TRBJ1-6	TRBD1	CASSSRTGLWNSPLHF	TGTGCCAGTAGTAGTCGGACAGGGTTATGGAATTCACCCCTCCACTTT
.	TRBV5-1	TRBJ2-7	TRBD2	CASRGGLADYEQYF	TGCGCCAGCAGAGGGGGACTAGCGGATTACGAGCAGTACTTC
.	TRBV7-9	TRBJ2-5	.	CASSLAWEEQETQYF	TGTGCCAGCAGCTTAGCCTGGGAGGAACAAGAGACCCAGTACTTC
few	TRBV4-1	TRBJ1-2	TRBD1	CASSQEVGQAYGYTF	TGCGCCAGCAGCCAAGAGGTGGGACAGGCCTATGGCTACACCTTC
.	TRBV4-2	TRBJ2-1	TRBD2	CASSQGAGGSYNEQFF	TGTGCCAGCAGCCAAGGGGCGGGGGGCTCCTACAATGAGCAGTTCTTC
.	TRBV19	TRBJ1-2	.	CASSIAGSLYGYTF	TGTGCCAGTAGTATAGCTGGCAGCCTCTATGGCTACACCTTC
.	TRBV5-4	TRBJ1-1	.	CASSFLHDTEAFF	TGTGCCAGCAGCTTCCTACACGACACTGAAGCTTTCTTT
.	TRBV5-1	TRBJ2-7	.	CASSRGGEQYF	TGCGCCAGCAGCCGAGGGGGCGAGCAGTACTTC
.	TRBV5-6	TRBJ1-1	.	CASSLGVNTEAFF	TGTGCCAGCAGCTTGGGGGTGAACACTGAAGCTTTCTTT
medium-sized	TRBV9	TRBJ1-2	.	CASSVVGLYGYTF	TGTGCCAGCAGCGTCGTCGGCCTATATGGCTACACCTTC
.	TRBV4-1	TRBJ2-5	.	CASSPQGVGVETQYF	TGCGCCAGCAGCCCCCAAGGGGTGGGAGTGGAGACCCAGTACTTC
.	TRBV18	TRBJ1-1	TRBD1	CASSPFTGVMNTEAFF	TGTGCCAGCTCACCATTCACAGGGGTTATGAACACTGAAGCTTTCTTT
.	TRBV5-6	TRBJ2-5	.	CASSLVAGFGETQYF	TGTGCCAGCAGCTTGGTCGCCGGGTTTGGGGAGACCCAGTACTTC
.	TRBV4-1	TRBJ2-7	TRBD2	CASSHRGSGGYEQYF	TGCGCCAGCAGCCACCGGGGTAGCGGGGGCTACGAGCAGTACTTC
.	TRBV19	TRBJ1-1	TRBD1	CASSMRGGSRRYKAFF	TGTGCCAGTAGTATGAGAGGGGGCTCTCGACGATATAAAGCTTTCTTT
.	TRBV7-2	TRBJ1-1	TRBD1	CASSRQTGTGTEAFF	TGTGCCAGCAGCCGACAGACAGGGACGGGCACTGAAGCTTTCTTT
.	TRBV5-4	TRBJ1-1	.	CASSLVGTNTEAFF	TGTGCCAGCAGCTTGGTGGGTACGAACACTGAAGCTTTCTTT
.	TRBV25-1	TRBJ2-5	.	CASSEARHQETQYF	TGTGCCAGCAGTGAGGCCCGACACCAAGAGACCCAGTACTTC
.	TRBV20-1	TRBJ2-1	.	CSARGAGEQFF	TGCAGTGCTAGAGGGGCCGGTGAGCAGTTCTTC